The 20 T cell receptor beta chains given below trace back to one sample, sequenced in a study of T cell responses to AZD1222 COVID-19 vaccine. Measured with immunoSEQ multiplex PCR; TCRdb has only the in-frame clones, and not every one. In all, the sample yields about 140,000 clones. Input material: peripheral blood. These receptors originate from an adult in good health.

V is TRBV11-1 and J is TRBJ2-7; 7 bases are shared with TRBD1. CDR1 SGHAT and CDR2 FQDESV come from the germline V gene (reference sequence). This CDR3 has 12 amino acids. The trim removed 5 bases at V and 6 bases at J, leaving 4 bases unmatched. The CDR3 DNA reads TGTGCCAGCAGCGCAAACAGGGGCGAGCAGTACTTC. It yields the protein CASSANRGEQYF.

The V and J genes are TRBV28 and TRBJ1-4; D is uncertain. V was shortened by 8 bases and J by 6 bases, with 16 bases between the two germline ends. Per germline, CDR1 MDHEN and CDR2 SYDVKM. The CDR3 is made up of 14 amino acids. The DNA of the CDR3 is TGTGCCAGCCAGTCGTGGGTGTGGGATGAAAAACTGTTTTTT. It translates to CASQSWVWDEKLFF.

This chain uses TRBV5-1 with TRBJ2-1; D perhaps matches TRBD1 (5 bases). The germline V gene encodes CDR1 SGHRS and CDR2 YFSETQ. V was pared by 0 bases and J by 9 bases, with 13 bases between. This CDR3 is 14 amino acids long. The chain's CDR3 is CASSLAAGIGEQFF. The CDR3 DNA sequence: TGCGCCAGCAGCTTGGCGGCAGGGATAGGTGAGCAGTTCTTC.

The CDR3 nucleotides are TGTGCCAGCACTGGACTAGCGGGTAATGAGCAGTTCTTC. This translates into CASTGLAGNEQFF. The chain has TRBV2 and TRBJ2-1, with TRBD2 matching 11 bases. This CDR3 has 13 residues. The J segment lost 7 bases and the V segment lost 7 bases, leaving 3 bases of the junction unmatched. The V gene's germline CDR1 is SNHLY and CDR2 FYNNEI. The full variable domain, with the rest looked up from reference TRBV2 and TRBJ2-1, is EPEVTQTPSHQVTQMGQEVILRCVPISNHLYFYWYRQILGQKVEFLVSFYNNEISEKSEIFDDQFSVERPDGSNFTLKIRSTKLEDSAMYFCASTGLAGNEQFFGPGTRLTVL.

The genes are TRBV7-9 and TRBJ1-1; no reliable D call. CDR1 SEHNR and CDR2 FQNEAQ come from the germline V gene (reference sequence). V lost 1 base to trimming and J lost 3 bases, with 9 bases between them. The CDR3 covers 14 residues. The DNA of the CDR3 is TGTGCCAGCAGCTTAGGAGGTAGATACACTGAAGCTTTCTTT. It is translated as CASSLGGRYTEAFF.

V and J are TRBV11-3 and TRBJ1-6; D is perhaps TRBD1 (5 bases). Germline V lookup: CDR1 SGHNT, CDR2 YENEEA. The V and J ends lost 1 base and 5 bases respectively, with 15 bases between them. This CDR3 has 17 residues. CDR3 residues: CASSLGFGGGDNSPLHF. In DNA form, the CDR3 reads TGTGCCAGCAGCTTAGGGTTCGGCGGGGGGGATAATTCACCCCTCCACTTT.

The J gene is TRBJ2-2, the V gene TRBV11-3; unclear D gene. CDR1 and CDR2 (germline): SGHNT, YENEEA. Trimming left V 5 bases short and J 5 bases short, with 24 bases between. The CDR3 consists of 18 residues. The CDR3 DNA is TGTGCCAGCAGCGCCAGAGGACGGCCCCTTGGTGGAACCGGGGAGCTGTTTTTT. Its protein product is CASSARGRPLGGTGELFF. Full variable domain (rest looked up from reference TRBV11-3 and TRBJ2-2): EAGVVQSPRYKIIEKKQPVAFWCNPISGHNTLYWYLQNLGQGPELLIRYENEEAVDDSQLPKDRFSAERLKGVDSTLKIQPAELGDSAVYLCASSARGRPLGGTGELFFGEGSRLTVL.

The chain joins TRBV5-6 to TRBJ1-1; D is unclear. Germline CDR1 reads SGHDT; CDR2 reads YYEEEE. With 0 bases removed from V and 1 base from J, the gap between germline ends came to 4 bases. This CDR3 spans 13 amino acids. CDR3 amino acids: CASSLAGNTEAFF. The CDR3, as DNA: TGTGCCAGCAGCTTGGCCGGGAACACTGAAGCTTTCTTT.

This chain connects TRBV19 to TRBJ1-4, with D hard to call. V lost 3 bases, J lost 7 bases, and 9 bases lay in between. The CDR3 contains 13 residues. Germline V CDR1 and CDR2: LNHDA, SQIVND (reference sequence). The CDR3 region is CASSMVQPEKLFF. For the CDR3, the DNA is TGTGCCAGTAGTATGGTACAGCCTGAAAAACTGTTTTTT.

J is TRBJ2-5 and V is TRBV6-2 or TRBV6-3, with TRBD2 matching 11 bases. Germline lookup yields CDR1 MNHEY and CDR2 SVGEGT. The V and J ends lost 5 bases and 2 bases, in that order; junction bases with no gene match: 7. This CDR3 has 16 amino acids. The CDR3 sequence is CASSLRLAGQQETQYF. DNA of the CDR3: TGTGCCAGCAGTCTAAGACTAGCGGGGCAACAAGAGACCCAGTACTTC.

The DNA for the CDR3 is TGTGCCAGCTCTCGGACGGGGAACACTGAAGCTTTCTTT. Its translation: CASSRTGNTEAFF. The V call is TRBV18, the J call TRBJ1-1; D ambiguous. The CDR3 is made up of 13 amino acids. The germline V and J ends were trimmed by 6 bases and 1 base, with 9 bases remaining between them. Germline values: CDR1 KGHSH, CDR2 LQKENI.

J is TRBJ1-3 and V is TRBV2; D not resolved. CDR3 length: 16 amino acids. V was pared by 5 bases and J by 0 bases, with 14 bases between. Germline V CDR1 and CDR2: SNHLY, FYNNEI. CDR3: CASSTLGTGSGNTIYF. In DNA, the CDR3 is TGTGCCAGCAGTACCCTGGGCACGGGCTCTGGAAACACCATATATTTT.

The CDR3: CASSSTGAVQETQYF. CDR3 in DNA: TGTGCCAGCAGCTCTACTGGGGCAGTACAAGAGACCCAGTACTTC. The V and J genes are TRBV9 and TRBJ2-5, with D perhaps TRBD1 (5 bases). Trimming took 4 bases from V and 2 from J, leaving 15 bases between them. CDR1 is SGDLS and CDR2 is YYNGEE in the germline V gene. The CDR3 spans 15 residues.

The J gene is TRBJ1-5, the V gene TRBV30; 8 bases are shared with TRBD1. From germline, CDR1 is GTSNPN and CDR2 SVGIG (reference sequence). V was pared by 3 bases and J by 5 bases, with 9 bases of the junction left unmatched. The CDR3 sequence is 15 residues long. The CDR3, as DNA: TGTGCCTGGAGACTTGGACAGGGCTCTCATCAGCCCCAGCATTTT. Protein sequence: CAWRLGQGSHQPQHF.

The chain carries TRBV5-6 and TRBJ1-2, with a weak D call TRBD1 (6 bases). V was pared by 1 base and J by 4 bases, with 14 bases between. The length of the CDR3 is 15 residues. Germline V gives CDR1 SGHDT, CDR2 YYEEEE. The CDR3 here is CASSLTGSLGYGYTF. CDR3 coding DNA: TGTGCCAGCAGCTTGACAGGGAGCCTAGGCTATGGCTACACCTTC.

The CDR3 sequence is CSVGGYTF. CDR3 bases: TGCAGCGTGGGTGGCTACACCTTC. The chain is built from TRBV29-1 and TRBJ1-2; D call uncertain. The CDR3 runs to 8 residues. V lost 6 bases to trimming and J lost 7 bases, with 3 bases between them. Germline V CDR1 and CDR2: SQVTM, ANQGSEA.

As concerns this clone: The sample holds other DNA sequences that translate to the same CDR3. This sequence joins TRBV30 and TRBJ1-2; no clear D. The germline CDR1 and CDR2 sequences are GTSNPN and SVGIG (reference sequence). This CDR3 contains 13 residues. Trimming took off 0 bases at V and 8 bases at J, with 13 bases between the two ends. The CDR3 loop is CAWSVQGNGGYTF. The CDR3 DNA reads TGTGCCTGGAGTGTCCAAGGGAACGGGGGCTACACCTTC.

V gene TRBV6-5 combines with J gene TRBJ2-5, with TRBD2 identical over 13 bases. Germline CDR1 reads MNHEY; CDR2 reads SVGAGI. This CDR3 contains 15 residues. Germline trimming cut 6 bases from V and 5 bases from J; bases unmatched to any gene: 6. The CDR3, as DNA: TGTGCCAGCAGGATACTAGCGGGGGGGCCGGAGACCCAGTACTTC. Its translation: CASRILAGGPETQYF.

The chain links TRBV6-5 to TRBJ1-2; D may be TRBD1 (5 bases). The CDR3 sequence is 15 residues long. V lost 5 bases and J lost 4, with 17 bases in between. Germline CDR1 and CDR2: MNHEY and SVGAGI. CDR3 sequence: CASSPQVGTGYGYTF. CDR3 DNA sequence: TGTGCCAGCAGTCCCCAAGTCGGGACGGGCTATGGCTACACCTTC.

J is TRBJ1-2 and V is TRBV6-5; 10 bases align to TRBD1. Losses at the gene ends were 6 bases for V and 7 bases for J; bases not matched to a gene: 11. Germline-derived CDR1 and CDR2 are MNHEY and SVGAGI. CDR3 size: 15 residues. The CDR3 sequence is CASRKETGGFGGYTF. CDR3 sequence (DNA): TGTGCCAGCAGGAAAGAGACAGGGGGCTTCGGTGGCTACACCTTC.